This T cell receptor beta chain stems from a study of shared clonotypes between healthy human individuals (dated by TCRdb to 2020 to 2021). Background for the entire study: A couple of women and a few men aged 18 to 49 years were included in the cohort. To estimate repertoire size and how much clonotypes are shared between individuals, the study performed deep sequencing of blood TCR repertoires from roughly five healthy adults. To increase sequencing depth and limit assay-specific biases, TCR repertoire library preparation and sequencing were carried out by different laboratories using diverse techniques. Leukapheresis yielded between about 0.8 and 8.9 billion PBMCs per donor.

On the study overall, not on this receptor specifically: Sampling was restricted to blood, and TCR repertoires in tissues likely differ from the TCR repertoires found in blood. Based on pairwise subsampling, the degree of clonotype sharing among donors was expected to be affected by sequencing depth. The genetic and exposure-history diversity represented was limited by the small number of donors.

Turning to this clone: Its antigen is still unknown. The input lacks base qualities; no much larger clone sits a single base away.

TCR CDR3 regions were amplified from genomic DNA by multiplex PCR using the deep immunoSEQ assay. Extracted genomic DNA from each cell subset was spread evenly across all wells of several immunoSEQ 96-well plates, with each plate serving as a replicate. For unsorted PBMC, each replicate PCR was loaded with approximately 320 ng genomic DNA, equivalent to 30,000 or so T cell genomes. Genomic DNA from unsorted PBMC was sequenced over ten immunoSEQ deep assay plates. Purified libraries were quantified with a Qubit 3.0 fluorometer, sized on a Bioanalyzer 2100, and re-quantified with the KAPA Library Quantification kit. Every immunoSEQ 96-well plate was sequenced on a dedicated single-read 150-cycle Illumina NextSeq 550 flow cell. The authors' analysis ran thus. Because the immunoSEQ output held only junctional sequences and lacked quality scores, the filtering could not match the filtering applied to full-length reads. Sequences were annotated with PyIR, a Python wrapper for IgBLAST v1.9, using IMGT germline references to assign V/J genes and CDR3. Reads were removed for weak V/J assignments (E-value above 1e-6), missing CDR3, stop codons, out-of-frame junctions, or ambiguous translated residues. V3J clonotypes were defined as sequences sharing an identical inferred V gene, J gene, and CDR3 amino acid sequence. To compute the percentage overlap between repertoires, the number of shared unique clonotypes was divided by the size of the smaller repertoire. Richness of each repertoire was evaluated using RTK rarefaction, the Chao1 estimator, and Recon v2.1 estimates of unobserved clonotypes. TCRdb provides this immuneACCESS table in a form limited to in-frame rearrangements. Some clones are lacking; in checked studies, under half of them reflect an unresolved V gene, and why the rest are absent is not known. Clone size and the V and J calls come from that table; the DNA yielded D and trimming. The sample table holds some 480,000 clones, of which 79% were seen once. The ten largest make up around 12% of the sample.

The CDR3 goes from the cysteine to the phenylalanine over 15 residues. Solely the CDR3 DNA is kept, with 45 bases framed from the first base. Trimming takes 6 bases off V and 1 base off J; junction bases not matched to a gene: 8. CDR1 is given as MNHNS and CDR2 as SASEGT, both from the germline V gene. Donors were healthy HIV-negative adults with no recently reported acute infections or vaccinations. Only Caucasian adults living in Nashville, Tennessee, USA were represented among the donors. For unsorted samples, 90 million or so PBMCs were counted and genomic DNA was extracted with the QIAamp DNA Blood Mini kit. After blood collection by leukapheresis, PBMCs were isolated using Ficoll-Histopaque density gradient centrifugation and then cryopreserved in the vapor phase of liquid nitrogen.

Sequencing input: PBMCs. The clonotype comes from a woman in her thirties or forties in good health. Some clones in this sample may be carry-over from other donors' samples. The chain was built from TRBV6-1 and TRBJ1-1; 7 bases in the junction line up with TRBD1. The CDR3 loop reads CASSETGVGNTEAFF. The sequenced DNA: TGTGCCAGCAGCGAAACAGGGGTTGGGAACACTGAAGCTTTCTTT.